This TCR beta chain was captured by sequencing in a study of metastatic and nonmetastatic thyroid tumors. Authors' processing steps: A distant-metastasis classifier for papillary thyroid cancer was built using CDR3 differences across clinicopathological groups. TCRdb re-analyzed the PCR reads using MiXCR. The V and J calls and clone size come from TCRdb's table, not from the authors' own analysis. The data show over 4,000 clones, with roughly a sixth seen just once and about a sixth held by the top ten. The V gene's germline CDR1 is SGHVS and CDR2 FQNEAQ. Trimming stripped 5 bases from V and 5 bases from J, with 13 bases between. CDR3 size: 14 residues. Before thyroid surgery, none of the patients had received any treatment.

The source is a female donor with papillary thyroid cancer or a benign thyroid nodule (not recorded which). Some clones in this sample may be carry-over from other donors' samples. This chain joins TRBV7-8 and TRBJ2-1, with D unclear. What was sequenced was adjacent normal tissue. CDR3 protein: CASSPAPGNNEQFF. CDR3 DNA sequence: TGTGCCAGCAGCCCCGCCCCGGGTAACAATGAGCAGTTCTTC. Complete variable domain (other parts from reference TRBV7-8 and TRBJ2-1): GAGVSQSPRYKVAKRGQDVALRCDPISGHVSLFWYQQALGQGPEFLTYFQNEAQLDKSGLPSDRFFAERPEGSVSTLKIQRTQQEDSAVYLCASSPAPGNNEQFFGPGTRLTVL.